The source of this T cell receptor (beta chain) is a study of CD8+ T cells in alopecia areata. The treatment denotes: oral pan-JAK inhibitor, 5-10 mg twice daily. RNA was isolated and reverse transcribed to cDNA, the sequencing template. Sequencing was performed with immunoSEQ multiplex PCR; in TCRdb, only in-frame clones are kept and a portion is missing. Of 120,000 or so clones in the sample, over 60% were seen once. This sequence was found in a human donor with alopecia areata. Sequencing was performed on CD4+ T cells sorted from blood, taken at week 4, from a patient treated with tofacitinib.

The CDR3 nucleotides are TGCAGCGTTGCCACAGGGGTCGGTGAGACCCAGTACTTC. It specifies CSVATGVGETQYF. V usage is TRBV29-1 and J usage is TRBJ2-5; TRBD1 matches at 7 bases. There are 13 residues in the CDR3. The V segment lost 4 bases and the J segment 5 bases; nucleotides outside the gene matches: 7. CDR1 is SQVTM, CDR2 ANQGSEA, per germline.